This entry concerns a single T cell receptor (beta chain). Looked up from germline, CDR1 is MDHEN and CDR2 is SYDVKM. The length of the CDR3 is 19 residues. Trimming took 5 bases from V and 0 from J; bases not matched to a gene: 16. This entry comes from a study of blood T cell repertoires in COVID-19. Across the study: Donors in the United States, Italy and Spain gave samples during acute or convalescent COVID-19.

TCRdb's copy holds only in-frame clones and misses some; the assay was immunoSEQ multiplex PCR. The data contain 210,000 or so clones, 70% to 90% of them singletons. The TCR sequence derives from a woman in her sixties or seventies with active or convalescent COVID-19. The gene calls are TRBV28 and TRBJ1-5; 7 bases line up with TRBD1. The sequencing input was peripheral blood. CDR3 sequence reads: CASSIITGDGGYSNQPQHF. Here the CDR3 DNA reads TGTGCCAGCAGTATAATAACAGGGGATGGGGGTTATAGCAATCAGCCCCAGCATTTT.